This passage covers 9 T cell receptor beta chains from one sample sequenced in a study of blood T cell repertoires in COVID-19. Repertoires were generated with immunoSEQ multiplex PCR, while TCRdb's copy carries only in-frame clones and drops some. The sample lists more than 110,000 clones; approximately 83% were seen once. The sequencing sample was made of peripheral blood. The receptors come from a woman aged 55-69 years with acute or convalescent COVID-19.

This chain joins TRBV11-3 and TRBJ1-4; D not resolved. The CDR3 is 17 residues long. The germline V and J ends were trimmed by 2 bases and 4 bases, with 17 bases remaining between them. CDR1 and CDR2 from the germline V gene are SGHNT and YENEEA. CDR3 DNA: TGTGCCAGCAGCTTAACTATACTAGCGGATCGTAATGAAAAACTGTTTTTT. Protein: CASSLTILADRNEKLFF.

This clone occurred once. The chain combines TRBV6-1 with TRBJ1-5; maybe TRBD1 (6 bases). CDR3 length equals 15 residues. The germline gives CDR1 MNHNS, CDR2 SASEGT. V shed 2 bases and J shed 4 bases, with 12 bases lying between them. In DNA, the CDR3 is TGTGCCAGCAGTGAAAATCACAGGGCAAATCAGCCCCAGCATTTT. Translating it yields CASSENHRANQPQHF.

The gene calls are TRBV5-8 and TRBJ2-7, with D unresolved. The CDR3 contains 13 residues. V gave up 2 bases and J gave up 0 bases, with 6 bases separating them. Germline V gene sequence: CDR1 SGHTS, CDR2 YDEGEE. The CDR3 region has the DNA TGTGCCAGCAGCTTTGACACCTCCTACGAGCAGTACTTC. Its translation is CASSFDTSYEQYF.

The chain links TRBV4-1 to TRBJ2-7, with 13 bases aligning to TRBD2. This CDR3 spans 15 amino acids. Germline-derived CDR1 and CDR2 are MGHRA and YSYEKL. J gave up 3 bases and V 2 bases, and 1 base lay outside the gene matches. As DNA, the CDR3 is TGCGCCAGCAGCCAAACTAGCGGGAGGGACTACGAGCAGTACTTC. Protein: CASSQTSGRDYEQYF.

The chain combines TRBV7-8 with TRBJ2-1; tentatively, D is TRBD2 (5 bases). Germline CDR1 and CDR2: SGHVS and FQNEAQ. With 0 bases removed from V and 9 bases from J, the gap between germline ends came to 15 bases. The CDR3 covers 15 residues. In nucleotides, the CDR3 is TGTGCCAGCAGCTTAGCTAGCCGAATGGGGAGTGAGCAGTTCTTC. Translating it yields CASSLASRMGSEQFF. Variable domain in full (rest from reference TRBV7-8 and TRBJ2-1): GAGVSQSPRYKVAKRGQDVALRCDPISGHVSLFWYQQALGQGPEFLTYFQNEAQLDKSGLPSDRFFAERPEGSVSTLKIQRTQQEDSAVYLCASSLASRMGSEQFFGPGTRLTVL.

This chain links TRBV7-3 with TRBJ2-7; D unclear. The CDR3 contains 14 residues. Germline CDR1 reads SGHTA; CDR2 reads FQGTGA. V lost 2 bases and J lost 0, with 8 bases in between. For the CDR3, the DNA is TGTGCCAGCAGCTTAGAACAGATCTCCTACGAGCAGTACTTC. It codes for CASSLEQISYEQYF. Variable domain in full (rest from reference TRBV7-3 and TRBJ2-7): GAGVSQTPSNKVTEKGKYVELRCDPISGHTALYWYRQSLGQGPEFLIYFQGTGAADDSGLPNDRFFAVRPEGSVSTLKIQRTERGDSAVYLCASSLEQISYEQYFGPGTRLTVT.

The rearrangement uses TRBV7-6 and TRBJ1-5, with D possibly being TRBD1 (6 bases). CDR3 length equals 15 residues. Germline V gene lookup returns CDR1 SGHVS and CDR2 FNYEAQ. The V end lost 6 bases, the J end lost 5 bases, and 17 bases lay between the germline ends. The CDR3 is CASSATTGQDQPQHF. CDR3 DNA: TGTGCCAGCAGTGCGACGACAGGCCAGGATCAGCCCCAGCATTTT.

CDR3 protein: CASSGGLTVLETQYF. The CDR3 nucleotides read TGTGCCAGCAGCGGGGGACTTACTGTCCTGGAGACCCAGTACTTC. This chain uses TRBV28 with TRBJ2-5; weak D call: TRBD2 (6 bases). Germline lookup yields CDR1 MDHEN and CDR2 SYDVKM. There are 15 residues in the CDR3. V lost 6 bases, J lost 5 bases, and 19 bases lay in between. Full variable domain (remainder filled in from reference TRBV28 and TRBJ2-5): DVKVTQSSRYLVKRTGEKVFLECVQDMDHENMFWYRQDPGLGLRLIYFSYDVKMKEKGDIPEGYSVSREKKERFSLILESASTNQTSMYLCASSGGLTVLETQYFGPGTRLLVL.

The chain links TRBV9 to TRBJ2-2; TRBD2 matches 11 bases. The length of the CDR3 is 17 residues. The trim removed 0 bases at V and 4 bases at J, leaving 5 bases unmatched. CDR1 and CDR2 (germline): SGDLS, YYNGEE. The CDR3 DNA reads as TGTGCCAGCAGCGTAGCTACTGGACTAGCGGGCACCGGGGAGCTGTTTTTT. Its translation is CASSVATGLAGTGELFF.